Below, 22 T cell receptor beta chains from the same sample are listed, as sequenced in a study of blood T cell repertoires in COVID-19. Sequencing used immunoSEQ multiplex PCR; TCRdb keeps in-frame clones, though not all of them. Counted here are approximately 190,000 clones, around nine tenths occurring once; the ten biggest clones make up roughly a fifth. The specimen sequenced was peripheral blood. Receptor source: a man in his sixties with active or convalescent COVID-19.

The chain's CDR3 is CASSPGTSGGAWEQYF. In DNA form, the CDR3 reads TGTGCCAGCAGCCCAGGGACTAGCGGGGGGGCCTGGGAGCAGTACTTC. This chain connects TRBV5-4 to TRBJ2-7; 16 positions agree with TRBD2. This CDR3 contains 16 residues. The trim removed 4 bases at V and 7 bases at J, leaving 8 bases unmatched. The germline V gene has CDR1 SGHNT and CDR2 YYREEE (reference sequence).

This clone was found a few times. The V and J genes are TRBV7-2 and TRBJ1-2, with 9 nucleotides matching TRBD1. This CDR3 is 14 amino acids long. CDR1 is SGHTA, CDR2 FQGNSA, per germline. V shed 5 bases and J 4 bases; nucleotides not matched to a gene: 5. CDR3 sequence reads: CASSLNRGPYGYTF. The CDR3 region has the DNA TGTGCCAGCAGCCTCAACAGGGGGCCCTATGGCTACACCTTC.

This clone was recorded a few times. The CDR3 bases are TGTGCCAGCTCCGAAGGACTAAGCTCCTACGAGCAGTACTTC. It specifies CASSEGLSSYEQYF. This rearrangement joins TRBV18 to TRBJ2-7, with D possibly being TRBD2 (6 bases). The CDR3 consists of 14 residues. The germline V gene encodes CDR1 KGHSH and CDR2 LQKENI. The V gene lost 6 bases and the J gene lost 0 bases, with 12 bases spanning the gap.

The rearrangement links TRBV7-3 to TRBJ2-3; maybe TRBD2 (5 bases). Trimming removed 3 bases from V and 6 bases from J, with 13 bases in between. The CDR3 covers 14 residues. Germline V lookup: CDR1 SGHTA, CDR2 FQGTGA. The CDR3: CASSFNPGSDTQYF. The CDR3 DNA is TGTGCCAGCAGCTTCAACCCGGGATCGGATACGCAGTATTTT.

The rearrangement joins TRBV6-5 to TRBJ2-7; perhaps TRBD2 as D (6 bases). CDR1 MNHEY and CDR2 SVGAGI come from the germline V gene. The CDR3 covers 14 residues. The ends were cut back, 6 bases at V and 3 bases at J, with 15 bases in the middle. In DNA, the CDR3 is TGTGCCAGCAGATTTAGGGGAGGCGGCTACGAGCAGTACTTC. It yields the protein CASRFRGGGYEQYF.

This sequence joins TRBV2 and TRBJ1-6; 7 positions agree with TRBD1. CDR3 length equals 12 residues. V gave up 6 bases and J gave up 14 bases; unmatched junction bases: 7. Per germline, CDR1 SNHLY and CDR2 FYNNEI. The CDR3 protein is CASSVQGSALHF. The CDR3 DNA sequence: TGTGCCAGCAGCGTACAGGGGTCGGCCCTCCACTTT.

The J gene is TRBJ2-5, the V gene TRBV15; 8 nucleotides agree with TRBD1. Trimming removed 3 bases from V and 2 bases from J; junction bases left unmatched: 5. The germline CDR1 and CDR2 sequences are LNHNV and YYDKDF (reference sequence). There are 15 residues in the CDR3. The CDR3 loop reads CATSRGQAIQETQYF. CDR3 sequence (DNA): TGTGCCACCAGCAGGGGACAGGCGATTCAAGAGACCCAGTACTTC. The whole variable domain, remainder taken from reference TRBV15 and TRBJ2-5, is DAMVIQNPRYQVTQFGKPVTLSCSQTLNHNVMYWYQQKSSQAPKLLFHYYDKDFNNEADTPDNFQSRRPNTSFCFLDIRSPGLGDTAMYLCATSRGQAIQETQYFGPGTRLLVL.

The chain couples TRBV5-1 to TRBJ2-5; TRBD1 is a possible D gene (5 bases). Germline loops: CDR1 SGHRS, CDR2 YFSETQ. This CDR3 spans 16 amino acids. Trimming removed 5 bases at V and 1 base at J, with 18 bases between. Written as DNA, the CDR3 is TGCGCCAGCAGTGTTCTGACAGCTAATGTCCAAGAGACCCAGTACTTC. Translating it yields CASSVLTANVQETQYF.

V usage is TRBV18 and J usage is TRBJ2-5; TRBD2 aligns across 7 bases. With V trimmed by 3 bases and J by 3 bases, 10 bases remained unmatched. This CDR3 spans 16 amino acids. Germline values: CDR1 KGHSH, CDR2 LQKENI. The CDR3 sequence is CASSPLIASGEETQYF. The CDR3 DNA is TGTGCCAGCTCACCCCTAATTGCCAGCGGGGAAGAGACCCAGTACTTC.

This chain links TRBV5-1 with TRBJ2-5; possible D gene TRBD1, 5 bases. The germline gives CDR1 SGHRS, CDR2 YFSETQ. This CDR3 region has 15 residues. The V gene lost 1 base and the J gene lost 5 bases, with 15 bases spanning the gap. CDR3 amino acids: CASSLRAREGETQYF. DNA for the CDR3: TGCGCCAGCAGCTTGCGAGCCAGGGAAGGGGAGACCCAGTACTTC.

This chain links TRBV7-9 with TRBJ2-7; possible D gene TRBD2, 6 bases. The V end lost 0 bases, the J end lost 0 bases, and 12 bases lay between the germline ends. This CDR3 has 16 amino acids. CDR1 and CDR2 (germline): SEHNR, FQNEAQ (reference sequence). Written as DNA, the CDR3 is TGTGCCAGCAGCTTAGCCACTAGCCTCTCCTCCTACGAGCAGTACTTC. It encodes CASSLATSLSSYEQYF. Based on the CDR3 plus reference TRBV7-9 and TRBJ2-7, the full variable domain is DTGVSQNPRHKITKRGQNVTFRCDPISEHNRLYWYRQTLGQGPEFLTYFQNEAQLEKSRLLSDRFSAERPKGSFSTLEIQRTEQGDSAMYLCASSLATSLSSYEQYFGPGTRLTVT.

This chain joins TRBV7-2 and TRBJ2-2; a possible D gene is TRBD1 (6 bases). The CDR3 covers 14 residues. Germline CDR1 is SGHTA and CDR2 is FQGNSA. Trimming took off 1 base at V and 9 bases at J, with 12 bases between the two ends. DNA of the CDR3: TGTGCCAGCAGCTTAGAGGCAGGGGTTCGGGAGCTGTTTTTT. It encodes CASSLEAGVRELFF.

In its sample, this clone was seen once. The chain has TRBV5-1 and TRBJ1-3, with a tentative D call TRBD1 (6 bases). V was pared by 5 bases and J by 0 bases, with 18 bases between. There are 17 residues in the CDR3. Germline CDR1 and CDR2: SGHRS and YFSETQ. This CDR3 reads CASRQNLGQFSGNTIYF. CDR3 coding DNA: TGCGCCAGCAGGCAAAACCTAGGACAGTTCTCTGGAAACACCATATATTTT. Together with reference TRBV5-1 and TRBJ1-3, the CDR3 gives the full variable domain: KAGVTQTPRYLIKTRGQQVTLSCSPISGHRSVSWYQQTPGQGLQFLFEYFSETQRNKGNFPGRFSGRQFSNSRSEMNVSTLELGDSALYLCASRQNLGQFSGNTIYFGEGSWLTVV.

Written as DNA, the CDR3 is TGTGCCAGCAGTTTAGGGGGCGGGTCTTGGACCCTCCACTTT. The encoded protein is CASSLGGGSWTLHF. The J gene is TRBJ1-6, the V gene TRBV28; maybe TRBD1 (6 bases). The CDR3 loop spans 14 amino acids. Trimming stripped 2 bases from V and 14 bases from J, with 16 bases between. Germline values: CDR1 MDHEN, CDR2 SYDVKM.

The chain couples TRBV6-5 to TRBJ2-1, with D maybe TRBD1 (5 bases). Per the germline V gene, CDR1 is MNHEY and CDR2 is SVGAGI. The CDR3 contains 13 residues. Trimming shortened V by 6 bases and J by 7 bases, and 13 bases separated the two germline ends. The CDR3 region is CASRPDAGNEQFF. DNA for the CDR3: TGTGCCAGCAGACCGGATGCAGGGAATGAGCAGTTCTTC.

This chain links TRBV6-5 with TRBJ1-1, with 7 bases matching TRBD1. The CDR3 contains 13 residues. V lost 7 bases, J lost 1 base, and 3 bases stayed unmatched. Germline assignment: CDR1 MNHEY and CDR2 SVGAGI. CDR3 residues: CASTDRPNTEAFF. DNA for the CDR3: TGTGCCAGCACGGACAGGCCGAACACTGAAGCTTTCTTT.

The chain recombines TRBV5-1 with TRBJ2-7; D is perhaps TRBD1 (6 bases). Trimming shortened V by 0 bases and J by 4 bases, and 11 bases separated the two germline ends. The V gene's germline CDR1 is SGHRS and CDR2 YFSETQ. The CDR3 length is 14 residues. CDR3 loop: CASSLAVGAYEQYF. CDR3 DNA sequence: TGCGCCAGCAGCTTGGCCGTGGGGGCGTACGAGCAGTACTTC.

V gene TRBV7-9 combines with J gene TRBJ1-1, with 8 bases identical to TRBD1. The CDR3 consists of 17 residues. J was trimmed by 5 bases and V by 2 bases; bases with no gene match: 13. Germline-derived CDR1 and CDR2 are SEHNR and FQNEAQ (reference sequence). The CDR3 is CASSLLVAWTGRTEAFF. CDR3 coding DNA: TGTGCCAGCAGCTTATTAGTTGCTTGGACAGGGAGGACTGAAGCTTTCTTT. The whole variable domain, remainder taken from reference TRBV7-9 and TRBJ1-1, is DTGVSQNPRHKITKRGQNVTFRCDPISEHNRLYWYRQTLGQGPEFLTYFQNEAQLEKSRLLSDRFSAERPKGSFSTLEIQRTEQGDSAMYLCASSLLVAWTGRTEAFFGQGTRLTVV.

This chain uses TRBV5-1 with TRBJ2-1; unclear D gene. This CDR3 region has 16 residues. Trimming shortened V by 4 bases and J by 3 bases, and 17 bases separated the two germline ends. The germline V gene encodes CDR1 SGHRS and CDR2 YFSETQ. As DNA, the CDR3 is TGCGCCAGCAGCCCCACAGATTTGTCCCACTACAATGAGCAGTTCTTC. Its protein product is CASSPTDLSHYNEQFF. Together with reference TRBV5-1 and TRBJ2-1, the CDR3 gives the full variable domain: KAGVTQTPRYLIKTRGQQVTLSCSPISGHRSVSWYQQTPGQGLQFLFEYFSETQRNKGNFPGRFSGRQFSNSRSEMNVSTLELGDSALYLCASSPTDLSHYNEQFFGPGTRLTVL.

The V call is TRBV6-1, the J call TRBJ2-3; TRBD2 matches at 7 bases. V was pared by 3 bases and J by 5 bases, with 11 bases of the junction left unmatched. The CDR3 contains 16 residues. Germline assignment: CDR1 MNHNS and CDR2 SASEGT. Here the CDR3 reads CASSDVLGGGIDTQYF. Written as DNA, the CDR3 is TGTGCCAGCAGTGACGTGCTGGGGGGGGGAATAGATACGCAGTATTTT.

The V call is TRBV4-1, the J call TRBJ2-7, with 13 positions matching TRBD2. V dropped 6 bases and J dropped 7; count of bases not matched to a gene: 9. The CDR3 is 15 amino acids. Germline values: CDR1 MGHRA, CDR2 YSYEKL. The CDR3 region is CASSYGLAGVGEQYF. CDR3 DNA sequence: TGCGCCAGCAGTTATGGACTAGCGGGGGTGGGTGAGCAGTACTTC.

This clone was detected only a few times. The gene calls are TRBV4-1 and TRBJ1-1, with TRBD1 matching 8 bases. CDR3 size: 14 residues. The germline V gene has CDR1 MGHRA and CDR2 YSYEKL. V shed 3 bases and J 7 bases; nucleotides not matched to a gene: 7. CDR3 amino acids: CASSQGTGYGEAFF. CDR3 DNA: TGCGCCAGCAGCCAGGGGACAGGTTATGGTGAAGCTTTCTTT.